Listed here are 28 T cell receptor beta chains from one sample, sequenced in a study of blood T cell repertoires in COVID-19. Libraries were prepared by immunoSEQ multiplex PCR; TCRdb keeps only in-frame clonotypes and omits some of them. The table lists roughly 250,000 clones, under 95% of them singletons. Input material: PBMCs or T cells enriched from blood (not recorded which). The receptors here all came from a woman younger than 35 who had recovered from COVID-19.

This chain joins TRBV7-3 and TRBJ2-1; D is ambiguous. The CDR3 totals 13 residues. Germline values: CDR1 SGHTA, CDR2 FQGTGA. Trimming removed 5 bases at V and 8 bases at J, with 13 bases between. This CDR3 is CASSLGTLDEQFF. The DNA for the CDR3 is TGTGCCAGCAGCCTAGGCACTCTCGATGAGCAGTTCTTC.

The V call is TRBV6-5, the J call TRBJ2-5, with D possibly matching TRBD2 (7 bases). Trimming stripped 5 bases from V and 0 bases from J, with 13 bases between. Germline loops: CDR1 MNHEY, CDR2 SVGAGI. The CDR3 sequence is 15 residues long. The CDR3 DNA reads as TGTGCCAGCAGTAGTTCCGGGGGGCACCAAGAGACCCAGTACTTC. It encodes CASSSSGGHQETQYF.

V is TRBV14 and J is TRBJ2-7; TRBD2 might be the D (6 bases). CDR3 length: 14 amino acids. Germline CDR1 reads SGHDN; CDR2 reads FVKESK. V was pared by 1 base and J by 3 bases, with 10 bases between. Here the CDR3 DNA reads TGTGCCAGCAGCCAAGGCGGGCGGGGCTACGAGCAGTACTTC. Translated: CASSQGGRGYEQYF.

CDR3 bases: TGTGCCAGCAGCCCCCAGGGACTAGCGGTACCCGGGGAGCTGTTTTTT. This translates into CASSPQGLAVPGELFF. V usage is TRBV7-3 and J usage is TRBJ2-2, with 11 bases fitting TRBD2. With 5 bases clipped from V and 6 bases from J, the junction kept 8 bases outside the gene matches. Germline V gene lookup returns CDR1 SGHTA and CDR2 FQGTGA. The CDR3 runs to 16 residues.

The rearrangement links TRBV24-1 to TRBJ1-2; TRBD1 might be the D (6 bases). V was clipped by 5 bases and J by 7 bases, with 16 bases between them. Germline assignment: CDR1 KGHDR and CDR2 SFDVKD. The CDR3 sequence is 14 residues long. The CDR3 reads CATSGSTGMGGYTF. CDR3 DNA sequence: TGTGCCACCAGTGGTTCCACAGGGATGGGTGGCTACACCTTC.

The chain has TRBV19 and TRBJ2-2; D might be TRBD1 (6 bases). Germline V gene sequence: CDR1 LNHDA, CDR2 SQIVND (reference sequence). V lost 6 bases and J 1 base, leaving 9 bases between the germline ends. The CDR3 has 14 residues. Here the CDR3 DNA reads TGTGCCAGTAGGTCGGGACAGAACACCGGGGAGCTGTTTTTT. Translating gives CASRSGQNTGELFF.

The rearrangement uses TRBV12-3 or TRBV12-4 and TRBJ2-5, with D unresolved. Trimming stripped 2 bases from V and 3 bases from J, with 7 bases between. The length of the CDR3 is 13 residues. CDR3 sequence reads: CASSLSSEETQYF. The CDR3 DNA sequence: TGTGCCAGCAGTTTATCATCGGAAGAGACCCAGTACTTC.

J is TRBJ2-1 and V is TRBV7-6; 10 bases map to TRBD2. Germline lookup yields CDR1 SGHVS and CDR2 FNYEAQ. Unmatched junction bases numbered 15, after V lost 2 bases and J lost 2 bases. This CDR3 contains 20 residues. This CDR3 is CASSLNPRTSGQYTYNEQFF. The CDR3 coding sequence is TGTGCCAGCAGCTTAAATCCGCGGACTAGCGGACAGTATACCTACAATGAGCAGTTCTTC.

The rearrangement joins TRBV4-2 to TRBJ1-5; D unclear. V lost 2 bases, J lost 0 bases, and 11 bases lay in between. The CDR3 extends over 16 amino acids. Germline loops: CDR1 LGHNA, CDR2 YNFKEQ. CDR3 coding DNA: TGTGCCAGCAGCCAAAGAGGGCACGGTAGCAATCAGCCCCAGCATTTT. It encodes CASSQRGHGSNQPQHF.

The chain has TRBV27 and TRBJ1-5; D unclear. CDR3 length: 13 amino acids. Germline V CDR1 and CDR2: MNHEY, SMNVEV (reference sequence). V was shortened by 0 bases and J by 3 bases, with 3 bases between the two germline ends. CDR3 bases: TGTGCCAGCAGTTTATCGTACAATCAGCCCCAGCATTTT. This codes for CASSLSYNQPQHF.

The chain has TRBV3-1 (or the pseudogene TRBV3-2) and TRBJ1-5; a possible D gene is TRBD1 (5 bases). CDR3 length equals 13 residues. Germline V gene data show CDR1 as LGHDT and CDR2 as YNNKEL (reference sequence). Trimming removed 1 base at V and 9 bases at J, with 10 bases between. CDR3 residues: CASSQVPGPPQHF. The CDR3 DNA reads TGTGCCAGCAGCCAAGTACCAGGGCCGCCCCAGCATTTT.

The CDR3 bases are TGTGCCAGCAGCGTGTGGGGCCGCGCCCGGGCAACTAATGAAAAACTGTTTTTT. It encodes CASSVWGRARATNEKLFF. The genes are TRBV7-9 and TRBJ1-4, with D perhaps matching TRBD1 (5 bases). Germline V gene sequence: CDR1 SEHNR, CDR2 FQNEAQ (reference sequence). Trimming left V 5 bases short and J 0 bases short, with 19 bases between. The CDR3 runs to 18 residues. Complete variable domain (other parts from reference TRBV7-9 and TRBJ1-4): DTGVSQNPRHKITKRGQNVTFRCDPISEHNRLYWYRQTLGQGPEFLTYFQNEAQLEKSRLLSDRFSAERPKGSFSTLEIQRTEQGDSAMYLCASSVWGRARATNEKLFFGSGTQLSVL.

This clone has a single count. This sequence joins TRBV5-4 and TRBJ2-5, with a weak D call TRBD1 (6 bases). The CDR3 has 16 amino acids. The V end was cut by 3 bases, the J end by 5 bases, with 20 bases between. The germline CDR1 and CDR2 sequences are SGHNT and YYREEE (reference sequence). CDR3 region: CASSSRDTLTGETQYF. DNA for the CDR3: TGTGCCAGCAGCTCCCGGGACACTTTAACCGGGGAGACCCAGTACTTC.

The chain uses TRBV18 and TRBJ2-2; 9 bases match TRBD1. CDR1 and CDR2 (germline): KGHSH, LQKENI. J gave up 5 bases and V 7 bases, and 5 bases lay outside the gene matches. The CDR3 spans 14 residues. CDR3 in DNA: TGTGCCAGCTGCCCGGGACAGGGAACCGGGGAGCTGTTTTTT. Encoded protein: CASCPGQGTGELFF.

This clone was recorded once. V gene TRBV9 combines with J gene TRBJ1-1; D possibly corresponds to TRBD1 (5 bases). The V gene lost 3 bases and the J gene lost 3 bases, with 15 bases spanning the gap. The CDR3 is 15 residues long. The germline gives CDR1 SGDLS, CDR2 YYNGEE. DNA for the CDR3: TGTGCCAGCAGCGCATCTGGGGGGTTGGACACTGAAGCTTTCTTT. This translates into CASSASGGLDTEAFF.

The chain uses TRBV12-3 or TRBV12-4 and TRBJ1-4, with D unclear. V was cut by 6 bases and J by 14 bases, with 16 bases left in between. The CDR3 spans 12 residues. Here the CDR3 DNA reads TGTGCCAGCAGCCTTACCCGACATAGGCTGTTTTTT. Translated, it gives CASSLTRHRLFF.

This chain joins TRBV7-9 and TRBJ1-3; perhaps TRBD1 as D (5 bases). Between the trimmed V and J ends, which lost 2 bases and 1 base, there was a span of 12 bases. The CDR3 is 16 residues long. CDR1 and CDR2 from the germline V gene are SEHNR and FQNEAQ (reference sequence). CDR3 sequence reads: CASSLTRARSGNTIYF. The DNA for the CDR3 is TGTGCCAGCAGCTTAACCAGGGCCCGATCTGGAAACACCATATATTTT. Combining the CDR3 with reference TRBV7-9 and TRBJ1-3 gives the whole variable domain DTGVSQNPRHKITKRGQNVTFRCDPISEHNRLYWYRQTLGQGPEFLTYFQNEAQLEKSRLLSDRFSAERPKGSFSTLEIQRTEQGDSAMYLCASSLTRARSGNTIYFGEGSWLTVV.

CDR3 amino acids: CATSEAGSLRETQYF. The DNA for the CDR3 is TGTGCCACCAGTGAGGCGGGCTCGTTGCGAGAGACCCAGTACTTC. The chain joins TRBV24-1 to TRBJ2-5; perhaps TRBD2 as D (5 bases). The CDR3 length is 15 residues. Germline CDR1 KGHDR, CDR2 SFDVKD. V was clipped by 4 bases and J by 4 bases, with 15 bases between them.

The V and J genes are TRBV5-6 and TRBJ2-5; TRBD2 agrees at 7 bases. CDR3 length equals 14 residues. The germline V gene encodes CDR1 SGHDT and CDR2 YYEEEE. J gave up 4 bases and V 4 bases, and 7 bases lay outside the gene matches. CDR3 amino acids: CASSGAGVGETQYF. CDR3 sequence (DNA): TGTGCCAGCAGCGGCGCGGGGGTGGGAGAGACCCAGTACTTC.

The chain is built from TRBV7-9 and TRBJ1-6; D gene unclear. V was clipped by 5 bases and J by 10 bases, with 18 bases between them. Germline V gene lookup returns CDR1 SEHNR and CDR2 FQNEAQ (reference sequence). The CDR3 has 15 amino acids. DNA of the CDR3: TGTGCCAGCAGCGTAGGGCCATCGGGAGGCTCACCCCTCCACTTT. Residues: CASSVGPSGGSPLHF.

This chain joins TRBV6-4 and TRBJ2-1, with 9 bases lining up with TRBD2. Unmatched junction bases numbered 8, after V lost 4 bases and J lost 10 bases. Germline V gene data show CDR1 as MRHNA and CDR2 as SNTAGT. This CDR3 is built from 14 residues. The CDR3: CASSAAFLAGEQFF. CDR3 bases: TGTGCCAGCAGTGCCGCTTTTCTAGCGGGGGAGCAGTTCTTC.

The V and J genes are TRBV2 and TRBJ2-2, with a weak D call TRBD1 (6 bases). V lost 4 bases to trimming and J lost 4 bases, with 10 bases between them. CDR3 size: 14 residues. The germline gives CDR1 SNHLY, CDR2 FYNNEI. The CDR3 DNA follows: TGTGCCAGCAGTGCCTTACAGGGCACCGGGGAGCTGTTTTTT. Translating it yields CASSALQGTGELFF.

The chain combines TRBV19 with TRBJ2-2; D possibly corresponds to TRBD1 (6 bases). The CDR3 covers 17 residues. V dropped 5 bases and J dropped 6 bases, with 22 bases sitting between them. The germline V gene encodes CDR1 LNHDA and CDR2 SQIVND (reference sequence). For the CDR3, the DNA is TGTGCCAGTAGTCAGAACACCGGGACACTTACGGCCGGGGAGCTGTTTTTT. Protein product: CASSQNTGTLTAGELFF. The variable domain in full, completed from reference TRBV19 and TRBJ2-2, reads DGGITQSPKYLFRKEGQNVTLSCEQNLNHDAMYWYRQDPGQGLRLIYYSQIVNDFQKGDIAEGYSVSREKKESFPLTVTSAQKNPTAFYLCASSQNTGTLTAGELFFGEGSRLTVL.

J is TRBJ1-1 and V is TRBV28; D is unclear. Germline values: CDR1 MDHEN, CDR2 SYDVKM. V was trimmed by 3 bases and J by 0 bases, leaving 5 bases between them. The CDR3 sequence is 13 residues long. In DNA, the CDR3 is TGTGCCAGCAGTTTCCCAGTGAACACTGAAGCTTTCTTT. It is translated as CASSFPVNTEAFF.

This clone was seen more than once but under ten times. The CDR3 is CASSLASGTFETQYF. The CDR3 DNA is TGTGCCAGCAGCTTAGCTAGCGGGACGTTCGAGACCCAGTACTTC. The rearrangement links TRBV7-8 to TRBJ2-5; 8 bases line up with TRBD2. Germline V gives CDR1 SGHVS, CDR2 FQNEAQ. This CDR3 is 15 amino acids long. Germline trimming cut 0 bases from V and 5 bases from J; bases unmatched to any gene: 5.

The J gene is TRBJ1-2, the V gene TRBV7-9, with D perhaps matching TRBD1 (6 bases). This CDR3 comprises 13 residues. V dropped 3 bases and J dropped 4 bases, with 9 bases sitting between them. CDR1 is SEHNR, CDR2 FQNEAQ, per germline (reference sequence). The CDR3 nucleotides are TGTGCCAGCAGCTTGGGGGGGCCCTATGGCTACACCTTC. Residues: CASSLGGPYGYTF.

CDR3 loop: CASSVARRAGETGNEQFF. The CDR3 DNA reads TGTGCCAGCAGCGTAGCCAGAAGAGCGGGAGAGACGGGAAATGAGCAGTTCTTC. The gene calls are TRBV9 and TRBJ2-1; 8 bases are a match to TRBD2. The CDR3 is 18 residues long. Germline lookup yields CDR1 SGDLS and CDR2 YYNGEE. J was trimmed by 7 bases and V by 0 bases; bases with no gene match: 15.

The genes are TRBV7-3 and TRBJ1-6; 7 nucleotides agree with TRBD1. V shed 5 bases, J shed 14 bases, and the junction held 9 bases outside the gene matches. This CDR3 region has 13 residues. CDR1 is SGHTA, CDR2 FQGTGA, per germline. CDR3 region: CASSRDRKGSLHF. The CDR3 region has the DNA TGTGCCAGCAGCCGGGACAGAAAAGGGTCCCTCCACTTT. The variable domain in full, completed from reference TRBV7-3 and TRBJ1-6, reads GAGVSQTPSNKVTEKGKYVELRCDPISGHTALYWYRQSLGQGPEFLIYFQGTGAADDSGLPNDRFFAVRPEGSVSTLKIQRTERGDSAVYLCASSRDRKGSLHFGNGTRLTVT.